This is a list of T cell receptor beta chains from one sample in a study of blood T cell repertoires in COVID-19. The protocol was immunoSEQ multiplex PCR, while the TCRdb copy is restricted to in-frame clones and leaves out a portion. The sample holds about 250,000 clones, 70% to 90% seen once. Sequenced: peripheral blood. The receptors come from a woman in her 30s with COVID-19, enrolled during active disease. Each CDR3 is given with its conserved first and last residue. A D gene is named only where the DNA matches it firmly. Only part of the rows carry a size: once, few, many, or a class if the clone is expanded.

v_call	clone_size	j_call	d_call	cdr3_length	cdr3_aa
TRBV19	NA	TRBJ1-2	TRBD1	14	CASSVGTGGYGYTF
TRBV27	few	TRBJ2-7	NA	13	CASSLDQGYEQYF
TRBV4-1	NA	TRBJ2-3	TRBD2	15	CASSQVAGGTDTQYF
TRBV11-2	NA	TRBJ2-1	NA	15	CASTPLPGGLHEQFF
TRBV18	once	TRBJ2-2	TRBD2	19	CASSPGTSGSLLNTGELFF
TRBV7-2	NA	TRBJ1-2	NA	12	CASSLSPGGYTF
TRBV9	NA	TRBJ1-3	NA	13	CASSVGQGNTIYF
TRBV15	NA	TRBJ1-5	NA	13	CATSSRREQPQHF
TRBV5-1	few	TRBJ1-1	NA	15	CASSTGQIMNTEAFF
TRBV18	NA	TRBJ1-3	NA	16	CASSPVGGRAGNTIYF
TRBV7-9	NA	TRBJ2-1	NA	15	CASSYSAGAVNEQFF
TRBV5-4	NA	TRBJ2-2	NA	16	CASSLDPGANTGELFF
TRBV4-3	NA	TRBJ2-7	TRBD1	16	CASSQALYNRGDEQYF
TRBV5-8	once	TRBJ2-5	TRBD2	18	CATSRADTGTSFQETQYF
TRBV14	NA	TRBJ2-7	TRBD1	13	CASSRDRAREQYF
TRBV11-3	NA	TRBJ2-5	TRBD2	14	CASSRLAGRETQYF
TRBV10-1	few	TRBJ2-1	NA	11	CASSSAGPRFF
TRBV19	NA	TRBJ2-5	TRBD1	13	CATLGAGGETQYF
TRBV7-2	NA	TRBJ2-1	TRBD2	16	CASSLAREGGYNEQFF
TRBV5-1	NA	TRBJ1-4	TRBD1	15	CASSWGTGINEKLFF
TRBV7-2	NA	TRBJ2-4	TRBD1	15	CASSLGGTGGDIQYF
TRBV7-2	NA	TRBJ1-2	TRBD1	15	CASSPTPEGAAGYTF
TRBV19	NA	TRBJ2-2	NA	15	CASSIAQGNAGELFF
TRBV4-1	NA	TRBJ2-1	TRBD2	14	CASSQLGPGLAVFF
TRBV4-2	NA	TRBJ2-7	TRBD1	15	CASSQTGGRSYEQYF
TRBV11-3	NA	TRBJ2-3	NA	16	CASSPGQTRRTDTQYF
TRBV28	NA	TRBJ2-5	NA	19	CASSFLLSAFDRLVETQYF
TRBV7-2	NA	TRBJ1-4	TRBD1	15	CASSLTGGGNEKLFF
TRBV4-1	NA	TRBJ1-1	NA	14	CASSQDPRGIGSFF
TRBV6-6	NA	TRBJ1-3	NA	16	CASRQQGANSGNTIYF
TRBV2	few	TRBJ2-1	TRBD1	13	CASSRQGLNEQFF
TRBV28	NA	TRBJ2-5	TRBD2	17	CASRPGTSGSRGETQYF
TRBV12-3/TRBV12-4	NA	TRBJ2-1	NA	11	CASSFFDEQFF
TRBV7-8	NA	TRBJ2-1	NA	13	CASSLELANEQFF
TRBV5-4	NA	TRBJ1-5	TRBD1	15	CASSAGQGSNQPQHF
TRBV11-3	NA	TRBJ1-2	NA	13	CASSLEGGYGYTF